Presented here are 27 T cell receptor beta chains from one specimen sequenced in a study of shared clonotypes between healthy human individuals (TCRdb year 2020). Receptor libraries were prepared by the immunoSEQ multiplex PCR assay. Imported from immuneACCESS, the table was reduced by TCRdb to in-frame sequences with V and J called. These copies leave out some clones; in studies compared against another copy, an unresolved V gene accounts for under half, and the cause of the remainder is not known. Present in this sample are some 2 million clones, roughly 94% of which were seen just once. Clones ranked in the top ten supply around 1.1% of the sample. CD8 naive samples consisted of CD45RO-negative cells that were positively selected for CCR7, yielding a CD45RA+CCR7+ population without TemRA cells. Specimen: naive CD8+ T cells sorted from blood. The sample's cell subset or site label is to be understood as: CD45RA+CCR7+. These receptors all stem from a man between 18 and 29 years old in good health.

This clone was found once. The chain combines TRBV7-9 with TRBJ1-1; 10 nucleotides align to TRBD1. Germline loops: CDR1 SEHNR, CDR2 FQNEAQ (reference sequence). The junction had 4 bases not matched to a gene; V was cut back by 5 bases and J by 1 base. CDR3 length: 15 residues. This CDR3 reads CASSEGQGENTEAFF. The CDR3 nucleotides are TGTGCCAGCAGCGAAGGACAGGGGGAGAACACTGAAGCTTTCTTT.

Written as DNA, the CDR3 is TGTGCCAGTAGTACCCGGACGTACGATAGCAATCAGCCCCAGCATTTT. Protein: CASSTRTYDSNQPQHF. This chain joins TRBV19 and TRBJ1-5; D is unresolved. V gave up 4 bases and J gave up 0 bases, with 13 bases separating them. CDR3 length: 16 amino acids. From germline, CDR1 is LNHDA and CDR2 SQIVND (reference sequence).

The V and J genes are TRBV28 and TRBJ2-5; D assignment may be TRBD1 or TRBD2 (5 bases each). The CDR3 has 14 residues. V was trimmed by 7 bases and J by 5 bases, leaving 17 bases between them. CDR1 is MDHEN and CDR2 is SYDVKM in the germline V gene. The CDR3 DNA sequence: TGTGCCAGCACCCCGGGGCAAACCTCGGAGACCCAGTACTTC. This codes for CASTPGQTSETQYF.

The V gene is TRBV10-3, the J gene TRBJ2-3; no definite D call. This CDR3 spans 14 amino acids. From germline, CDR1 is ENHRY and CDR2 SYGVKD. V was cut by 7 bases and J by 5 bases, with 16 bases left in between. This CDR3 reads CAIKAPASGDTQYF. In nucleotides, the CDR3 is TGTGCCATCAAGGCTCCGGCCTCCGGAGATACGCAGTATTTT.

As DNA, the CDR3 is TGTGCCAGCAGCTTGGGGTCAGGGACGGATCCCTACGAGCAGTACTTC. Its protein product is CASSLGSGTDPYEQYF. The chain uses TRBV5-4 and TRBJ2-7; D is tentatively TRBD1 or TRBD2 (5 bases each). This CDR3 is built from 16 residues. Trimming pared 0 bases from V and 2 bases from J, leaving 15 bases between. CDR1 is SGHNT, CDR2 YYREEE, per germline (reference sequence). Full variable domain (missing parts from reference TRBV5-4 and TRBJ2-7): ETGVTQSPTHLIKTRGQQVTLRCSSQSGHNTVSWYQQALGQGPQFIFQYYREEENGRGNFPPRFSGLQFPNYSSELNVNALELDDSALYLCASSLGSGTDPYEQYFGPGTRLTVT.

This clone occurred a few times. V usage is TRBV5-6 and J usage is TRBJ2-7; D unclear. The CDR3 spans 13 residues. Per the germline V gene, CDR1 is SGHDT and CDR2 is YYEEEE. V lost 0 bases, J lost 3 bases, and 7 bases lay in between. The CDR3 protein is CASSLVSVYEQYF. The CDR3, as DNA: TGTGCCAGCAGCTTGGTTTCGGTCTACGAGCAGTACTTC. The variable domain in full, completed from reference TRBV5-6 and TRBJ2-7, reads DAGVTQSPTHLIKTRGQQVTLRCSPKSGHDTVSWYQQALGQGPQFIFQYYEEEERQRGNFPDRFSGHQFPNYSSELNVNALLLGDSALYLCASSLVSVYEQYFGPGTRLTVT.

J is TRBJ2-7 and V is TRBV2; TRBD1 matches 7 bases. The CDR3 runs 14 residues. Germline CDR1 reads SNHLY; CDR2 reads FYNNEI. With V trimmed by 2 bases and J by 4 bases, 5 bases remained unmatched. The DNA for the CDR3 is TGTGCCAGCAGTGAACTAGAGGGACAGTACGAGCAGTACTTC. Translated, it gives CASSELEGQYEQYF.

Only a few counts were recorded for this clone. The identical CDR3 is also encoded by other nucleotide sequences in the sample. This chain links TRBV7-9 with TRBJ2-7, with D possibly being TRBD1 (6 bases). Per germline, CDR1 SEHNR and CDR2 FQNEAQ (reference sequence). The CDR3 totals 13 residues. The V and J ends lost 1 base and 3 bases respectively, with 7 bases between them. CDR3 DNA sequence: TGTGCCAGCAGCTTAGAACAGGGCTACGAGCAGTACTTC. It codes for CASSLEQGYEQYF.

The V call is TRBV6-6, the J call TRBJ1-1; unclear D gene. The CDR3 consists of 13 residues. From germline, CDR1 is MNHNY and CDR2 SVGAGI (reference sequence). V lost 7 bases to trimming and J lost 3 bases, with 12 bases between them. CDR3 DNA sequence: TGTGCCAGCATTCCCCTTCTAGACACTGAAGCTTTCTTT. Protein: CASIPLLDTEAFF.

V is TRBV7-9 and J is TRBJ2-1; the D is unclear. The CDR3 extends over 15 amino acids. V dropped 1 base and J dropped 0 bases, with 7 bases sitting between them. Per the germline V gene, CDR1 is SEHNR and CDR2 is FQNEAQ (reference sequence). The CDR3 here is CASSLVTNSYNEQFF. Written as DNA, the CDR3 is TGTGCCAGCAGCTTAGTGACCAACTCCTACAATGAGCAGTTCTTC.

Of note for this clone: Other DNA sequences in this sample translate to the same CDR3. The rearrangement links TRBV28 to TRBJ2-5; D may match TRBD1 or TRBD2 (6 bases each). Trimming cost V 2 bases and J 3 bases, with 7 bases left between them. CDR1 and CDR2 (germline): MDHEN, SYDVKM. This CDR3 contains 13 residues. This chain's CDR3 is CASSLRGEETQYF. As DNA, the CDR3 is TGTGCCAGCAGTTTAAGGGGGGAAGAGACCCAGTACTTC.

Of note for this clone: This same CDR3 is encoded by further DNA sequences in the sample. The genes are TRBV27 and TRBJ2-2; 10 bases align to TRBD2. There are 15 residues in the CDR3. CDR1 is MNHEY and CDR2 is SMNVEV in the germline V gene (reference sequence). V shed 6 bases and J 5 bases; nucleotides not matched to a gene: 6. The DNA for the CDR3 is TGTGCCAGCAGCCCTACAGCGGGAGGGACCGGGGAGCTGTTTTTT. This gives the protein CASSPTAGGTGELFF.

This clone was recorded once. In nucleotides, the CDR3 is TGTGCCAGCAGTCTAGGGCCGGGAGGGGAGACCCAGTACTTC. This gives the protein CASSLGPGGETQYF. The chain links TRBV28 to TRBJ2-5; the match to TRBD2 covers 8 bases. V lost 5 bases to trimming and J lost 5 bases; unmatched junction nucleotides: 7. CDR3 length: 14 residues. Germline-derived CDR1 and CDR2 are MDHEN and SYDVKM. Supplemented by reference TRBV28 and TRBJ2-5, the full variable domain reads DVKVTQSSRYLVKRTGEKVFLECVQDMDHENMFWYRQDPGLGLRLIYFSYDVKMKEKGDIPEGYSVSREKKERFSLILESASTNQTSMYLCASSLGPGGETQYFGPGTRLLVL.

This clone has a single count. The rearrangement joins TRBV4-3 to TRBJ2-7; 7 nucleotides match TRBD1. CDR1 and CDR2 from the germline V gene are LGHNA and YSLEER. Trimming took 0 bases from V and 3 from J; bases not matched to a gene: 8. CDR3 size: 16 residues. The DNA for the CDR3 is TGCGCCAGCAGCCAAGAAGGTGGGGCAGGGGGCTACGAGCAGTACTTC. It codes for CASSQEGGAGGYEQYF.

The J gene is TRBJ2-3, the V gene TRBV27; D might be TRBD1 (6 bases). The CDR3 extends over 14 amino acids. V was trimmed by 10 bases and J by 2 bases, leaving 16 bases between them. Looked up from germline, CDR1 is MNHEY and CDR2 is SMNVEV (reference sequence). The CDR3 protein is CATGDWGPTDTQYF. The DNA of the CDR3 is TGTGCCACCGGAGATTGGGGGCCCACAGATACGCAGTATTTT.

The count of this clone is one. In the same sample, other DNA sequences code for this CDR3. The chain's CDR3 is CASSLARGTGELFF. As DNA, the CDR3 is TGCGCCAGCAGCTTGGCCCGGGGGACCGGGGAGCTGTTTTTT. This chain connects TRBV5-1 to TRBJ2-2; TRBD2 might be the D (6 bases). V lost 0 bases, J lost 5 bases, and 8 bases lay in between. CDR3 length: 14 amino acids. The germline gives CDR1 SGHRS, CDR2 YFSETQ.

This clone was observed a single time. The V call is TRBV9, the J call TRBJ1-1; the D is unclear. This CDR3 contains 12 residues. Trimming pared 0 bases from V and 11 bases from J, leaving 11 bases between. Germline V gene sequence: CDR1 SGDLS, CDR2 YYNGEE. The CDR3 loop reads CASSVGEGDAFF. In DNA, the CDR3 is TGTGCCAGCAGCGTAGGAGAGGGTGACGCTTTCTTT.

This rearrangement joins TRBV4-1 to TRBJ1-1; D is uncertain. This CDR3 region has 18 residues. V lost 1 base and J lost 0, with 18 bases in between. Germline V gene data show CDR1 as MGHRA and CDR2 as YSYEKL. CDR3: CASSQGRVERALNTEAFF. As DNA, the CDR3 is TGCGCCAGCAGCCAAGGGAGGGTGGAGAGGGCGCTGAACACTGAAGCTTTCTTT.

A note on this clone: A read error may produce the germline difference seen at one junction end. The rearrangement links TRBV7-9 to TRBJ2-1; TRBD2 aligns across 8 bases. The CDR3 sequence is 16 residues long. CDR1 and CDR2 from the germline V gene are SEHNR and FQNEAQ (reference sequence). The CDR3 sequence: CASTLGPGGGYNEQFF. For the CDR3, the DNA is TGTGCCAGCACCTTAGGTCCGGGAGGGGGCTACAATGAGCAGTTCTTC.

As to this clone: The same CDR3 can be traced to other DNA sequences in this sample. The chain has TRBV29-1 and TRBJ1-1, with D unclear. The CDR3 is 10 amino acids. Germline-derived CDR1 and CDR2 are SQVTM and ANQGSEA. Trimming cost V 4 bases and J 2 bases, with 2 bases left between them. For the CDR3, the DNA is TGCAGCGTTGTAAACACTGAAGCTTTCTTT. It encodes CSVVNTEAFF.

The genes are TRBV6-6 and TRBJ2-7; no firm D call. The CDR3 is 15 amino acids. Germline lookup yields CDR1 MNHNY and CDR2 SVGAGI (reference sequence). V lost 0 bases and J 0 bases, leaving 9 bases between the germline ends. For the CDR3, the DNA is TGTGCCAGCAGTTACTCGGCTCCAGACTCCTACGAGCAGTACTTC. It encodes CASSYSAPDSYEQYF.

This rearrangement joins TRBV7-6 to TRBJ2-2; TRBD1 aligns across 9 bases. Germline lookup yields CDR1 SGHVS and CDR2 FNYEAQ. The V and J ends lost 1 base and 2 bases, in that order; junction bases with no gene match: 5. There are 17 residues in the CDR3. CDR3 in amino acids: CASSLGDRGINTGELFF. The DNA for the CDR3 is TGTGCCAGCAGCTTAGGAGACAGGGGGATTAACACCGGGGAGCTGTTTTTT.

The V and J genes are TRBV5-6 and TRBJ1-1; D not resolved. Per the germline V gene, CDR1 is SGHDT and CDR2 is YYEEEE. Trimming took 2 bases from V and 1 from J, leaving 6 bases between them. The CDR3 length is 13 residues. CDR3 in amino acids: CASSFDWNTEAFF. CDR3 sequence (DNA): TGTGCCAGCAGCTTTGACTGGAACACTGAAGCTTTCTTT.

The V gene is TRBV27, the J gene TRBJ2-1; D remains ambiguous. The V gene lost 3 bases and the J gene lost 0 bases, with 6 bases spanning the gap. The CDR3 loop spans 14 amino acids. Germline-derived CDR1 and CDR2 are MNHEY and SMNVEV (reference sequence). The CDR3 region is CASSFSPSYNEQFF. CDR3 sequence (DNA): TGTGCCAGCAGTTTTAGCCCCTCCTACAATGAGCAGTTCTTC.

The J gene is TRBJ2-7, the V gene TRBV14; 11 bases match TRBD2. This CDR3 comprises 15 residues. Germline CDR1 and CDR2: SGHDN and FVKESK. V lost 3 bases, J lost 3 bases, and 4 bases stayed unmatched. For the CDR3, the DNA is TGTGCCAGCAGCCAGGGACTAGCGGAGCTCTACGAGCAGTACTTC. Its protein is CASSQGLAELYEQYF.

The V and J genes are TRBV13 and TRBJ1-2, with D perhaps matching TRBD1 (5 bases). This CDR3 region has 16 residues. Trimming took 0 bases from V and 2 from J, leaving 13 bases between them. CDR1 is PRHDT, CDR2 FYEKMQ, per germline (reference sequence). Written as DNA, the CDR3 is TGTGCCAGCAGCTTAGGGAATTGGGACCTAAACTATGGCTACACCTTC. Its translation is CASSLGNWDLNYGYTF.

The chain combines TRBV18 with TRBJ2-7, with 8 bases lining up with TRBD1. This CDR3 has 15 residues. Trimming cost V 4 bases and J 2 bases; bases outside gene matches: 7. Germline CDR1 KGHSH, CDR2 LQKENI. The CDR3 here is CASSHPGTGPYEQYF. For the CDR3, the DNA is TGTGCCAGCTCACATCCCGGGACAGGCCCCTACGAGCAGTACTTC.